These 5 T cell receptor beta chains came from one sample sequenced in a study of cytomegalovirus exposure and HLA in healthy donors. Primers: 60 Vbeta forward and 13 Jbeta reverse. This table comes from immunoSEQ multiplex PCR, and its TCRdb copy is limited to in-frame clones, with some not included. The table includes about 100,000 clones, more than 75% detected once. The sample comprised PBMCs. The receptor set was obtained from a woman aged 55-69 years in good health and CMV-seronegative.

The chain has TRBV30 and TRBJ2-1, with 12 bases fitting TRBD2. Trimming cost V 3 bases and J 12 bases; bases outside gene matches: 18. CDR1 and CDR2 (germline): GTSNPN, SVGIG (reference sequence). This CDR3 has 17 amino acids. The CDR3 DNA reads as TGTGCCTGGAGGGAGTTTTGGACTAGCGGGAATGTCGTTGGGCAGTTCTTC. Protein sequence: CAWREFWTSGNVVGQFF.

The rearrangement uses TRBV18 and TRBJ1-1; D might be TRBD1 (5 bases). The CDR3 is made up of 16 amino acids. Trimming took 2 bases from V and 10 from J, leaving 23 bases between them. Germline values: CDR1 KGHSH, CDR2 LQKENI. CDR3 in DNA: TGTGCCAGCTCACCATGGGGGGAGAAAATGGATGTTGGAGCTTTCTTT. Encoded protein: CASSPWGEKMDVGAFF.

This clone was found once. The genes are TRBV19 and TRBJ2-5, with 10 nucleotides matching TRBD1. This CDR3 region has 16 residues. V shed 4 bases and J 2 bases; nucleotides not matched to a gene: 7. CDR1 is LNHDA, CDR2 SQIVND, per germline (reference sequence). The CDR3 DNA reads as TGTGCCAGTAGTACTATGACAGGGGGCGGGCAAGAGACCCAGTACTTC. Residues: CASSTMTGGGQETQYF.

The chain combines TRBV21-1 with TRBJ1-1. TRBV21-1 is given as a pseudogene. The CDR3 totals 14 residues. This CDR3 is CASSKRRGNTEAFF. The CDR3 DNA reads as TGTGCCAGCAGCAAACGGAGGGGGAACACTGAAGCTTTCTTT.

The V and J genes are TRBV6-5 and TRBJ2-3; 9 nucleotides agree with TRBD2. The CDR3 runs 16 residues. V trimming: 3 bases; J trimming: 4 bases; junction bases outside the gene matches: 8. CDR1 and CDR2 (germline): MNHEY, SVGAGI. CDR3 amino acids: CASSYRREGRADTQYF. The DNA for the CDR3 is TGTGCCAGCAGTTATCGGCGGGAGGGGAGGGCAGATACGCAGTATTTT.